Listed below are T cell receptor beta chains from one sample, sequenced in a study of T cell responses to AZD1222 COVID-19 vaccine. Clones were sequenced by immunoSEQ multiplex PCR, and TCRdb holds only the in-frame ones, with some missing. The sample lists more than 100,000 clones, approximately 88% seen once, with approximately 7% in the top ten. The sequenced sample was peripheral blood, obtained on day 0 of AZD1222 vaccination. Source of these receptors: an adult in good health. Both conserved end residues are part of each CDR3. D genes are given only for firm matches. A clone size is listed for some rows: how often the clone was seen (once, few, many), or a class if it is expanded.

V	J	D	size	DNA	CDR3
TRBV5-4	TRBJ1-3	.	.	TGTGCCAGCAGCCCTAGGGGCGGCGGAAACACCATATATTTT	CASSPRGGGNTIYF
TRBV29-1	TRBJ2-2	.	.	TGCAGCGCCCAGGGACTGGCCGCCGGGGAGCTGTTTTTT	CSAQGLAAGELFF
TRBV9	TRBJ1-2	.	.	TGTGCCAGCAGCGAGGGGCTCGATGGCTACACCTTC	CASSEGLDGYTF
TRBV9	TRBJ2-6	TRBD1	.	TGTGCCAGCAGCGCATTCCAAGTCGGTGGACAGGGGGCCGGGGCCAACGTCCTGACTTTC	CASSAFQVGGQGAGANVLTF
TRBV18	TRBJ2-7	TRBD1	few	TGTGCCAGCTCACCAGGCGCCAGGGGGACGGGGGAGCAGTACTTC	CASSPGARGTGEQYF
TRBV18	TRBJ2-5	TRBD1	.	TGTGCCAGCTCACCAAGGAATCCGGGACAGGGCCAAGAGACCCAGTACTTC	CASSPRNPGQGQETQYF
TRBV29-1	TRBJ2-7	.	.	TGCAGCGTTGATTCTGGATCGATCGACGAGCAGTACTTC	CSVDSGSIDEQYF
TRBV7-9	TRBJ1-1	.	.	TGTGCCAGCAGCTTAACCGGGACCCCGAACACTGAAGCTTTCTTT	CASSLTGTPNTEAFF
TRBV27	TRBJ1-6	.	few	TGTGCCAGCAGCGAACGGACAGATAATTCACCCCTCCACTTT	CASSERTDNSPLHF
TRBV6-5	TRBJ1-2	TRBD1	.	TGTGCCAGCAGCCCAGGGGGAGGCTATGGCTACACCTTC	CASSPGGGYGYTF
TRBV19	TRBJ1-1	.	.	TGTGCCAGTAGCCGGGACTGGGGGACTGAAGCTTTCTTT	CASSRDWGTEAFF
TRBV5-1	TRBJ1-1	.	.	TGCGCCAGCAGCACAAAACCGAACACTGAAGCTTTCTTT	CASSTKPNTEAFF
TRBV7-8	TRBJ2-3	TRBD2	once	TGTGCCAGCAGTTTTTTTAGCGGGAGAGGAGATACGCAGTATTTT	CASSFFSGRGDTQYF
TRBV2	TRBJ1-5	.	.	TGTGCCAGCAGTGAAACGAGTTATAGCAATCAGCCCCAGCATTTT	CASSETSYSNQPQHF
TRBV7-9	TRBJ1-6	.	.	TGTGCCAGCAGCTTATGGGGTTCCTATAATTCACCCCTCCACTTT	CASSLWGSYNSPLHF
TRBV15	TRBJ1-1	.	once	TGTGCCACCAGTAGAGCGACAGCGAACACTGAAGCTTTCTTT	CATSRATANTEAFF
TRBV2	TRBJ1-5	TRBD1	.	TGTGCCAGCAGGGACAGGGTTCCCAATCAGCCCCAGCATTTT	CASRDRVPNQPQHF
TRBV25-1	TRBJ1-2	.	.	TGTGCCAGCAGTGAATTGGAGACTGGTGGCTACACCTTC	CASSELETGGYTF
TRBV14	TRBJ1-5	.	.	TGTGCCAGCAGCCAAATGGACGGCCAGCCCCAGCATTTT	CASSQMDGQPQHF
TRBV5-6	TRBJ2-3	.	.	TGTGCCAGCAGCCTGGAAGGGAGACCTGAAGATACGCAGTATTTT	CASSLEGRPEDTQYF
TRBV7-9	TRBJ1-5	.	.	TGTGCCAGCAGCTTAGGAGGGCCTCAGCCCCAGCATTTT	CASSLGGPQPQHF
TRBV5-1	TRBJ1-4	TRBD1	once	TGCGCCAGCTCCGACAGGGAAGGTGAAAAACTGTTTTTT	CASSDREGEKLFF
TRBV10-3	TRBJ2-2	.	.	TGTGCCATCAAGAAAACAGGGTCCGCGAACACCGGGGAGCTGTTTTTT	CAIKKTGSANTGELFF
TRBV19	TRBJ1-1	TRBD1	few	TGTGCCAGTAGATCGGACAGGACGAACACTGAAGCTTTCTTT	CASRSDRTNTEAFF
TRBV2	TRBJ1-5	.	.	TGTGCCAGCACCCGAGACAATAGCAATCAGCCCCAGCATTTT	CASTRDNSNQPQHF
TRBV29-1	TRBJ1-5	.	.	TGCAGCGTTGCGGTGGAGGGACGCAATCAGCCCCAGCATTTT	CSVAVEGRNQPQHF
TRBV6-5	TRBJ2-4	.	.	TGTGCCGCCTATGCTGGACAGTGGACAAACATTCAGTACTTC	CAAYAGQWTNIQYF
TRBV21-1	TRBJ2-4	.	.	TGTGCCAGCGGAGAGGACAAAAACATTCAGTACTTC	CASGEDKNIQYF
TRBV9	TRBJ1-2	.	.	TGTGCCAGCAGCGTAGGACAGATATCCTATGGCTACACCTTC	CASSVGQISYGYTF
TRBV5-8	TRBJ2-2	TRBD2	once	TGTGCCAGCAGCTACGGGACTAGCGGGGTCCCCGGGGAGCTGTTTTTT	CASSYGTSGVPGELFF
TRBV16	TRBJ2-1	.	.	TGTGCCAGCAGCCAATCGGGGTCGGGGTGGCAGTTCTTC	CASSQSGSGWQFF
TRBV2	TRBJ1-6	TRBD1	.	TGTGCCAGCAGTGAAACGACAGGGGGAAGTTCACCCCTCCACTTT	CASSETTGGSSPLHF
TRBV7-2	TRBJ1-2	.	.	TGTGCCAGCAGCCACATAAGGGTCCCAGGCTACACCTTC	CASSHIRVPGYTF
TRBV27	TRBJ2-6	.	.	TGTGCCAGCAGTATCCCCGGGGCTGGGGCCAACGTCCTGACTTTC	CASSIPGAGANVLTF
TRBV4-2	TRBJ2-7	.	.	TGTGCCAGCAGCCAAGATTTACGGGCATCCGAGCAGTACTTC	CASSQDLRASEQYF
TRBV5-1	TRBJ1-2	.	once	TGCGCCAGCAGCCCCGGGGGGACGTTTAACTATGGCTACACCTTC	CASSPGGTFNYGYTF
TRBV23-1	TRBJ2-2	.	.	TGCGCCAGCAGTACAACAGGGACCGGGGAGCTGTTTTTT	CASSTTGTGELFF
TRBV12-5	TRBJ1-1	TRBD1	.	TGTGCTAGTGGCACCGGGACAGGGATTGAAGCTTTCTTT	CASGTGTGIEAFF
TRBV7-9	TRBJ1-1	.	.	TGTGCCAGCAGCTTACGTGGCAGTGGGGAGACTGAAGCTTTCTTT	CASSLRGSGETEAFF
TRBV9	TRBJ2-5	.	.	TGTGCCAGCAGCGTTACTCCACGAGAGACCCAGTACTTC	CASSVTPRETQYF